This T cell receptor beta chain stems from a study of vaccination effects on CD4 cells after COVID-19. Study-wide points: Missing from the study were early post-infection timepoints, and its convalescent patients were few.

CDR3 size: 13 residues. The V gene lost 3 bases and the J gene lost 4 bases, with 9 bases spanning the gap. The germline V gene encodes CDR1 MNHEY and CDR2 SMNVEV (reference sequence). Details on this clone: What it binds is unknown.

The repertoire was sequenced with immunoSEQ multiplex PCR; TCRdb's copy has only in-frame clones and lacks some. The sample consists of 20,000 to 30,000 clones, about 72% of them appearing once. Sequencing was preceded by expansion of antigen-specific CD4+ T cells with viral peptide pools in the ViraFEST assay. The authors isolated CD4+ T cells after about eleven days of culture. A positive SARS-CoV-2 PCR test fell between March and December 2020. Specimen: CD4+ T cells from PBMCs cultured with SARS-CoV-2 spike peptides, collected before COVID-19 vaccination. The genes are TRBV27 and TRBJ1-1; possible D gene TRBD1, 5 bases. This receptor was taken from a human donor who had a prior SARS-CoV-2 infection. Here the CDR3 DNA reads TGTGCCAGCAGTTTTGTGAGGGGCACTGAAGCTTTCTTT. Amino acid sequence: CASSFVRGTEAFF.